This TCR delta chain appears in the sequencing data of a study of gamma-delta chains in newborns, infants, children. As for the study in general: Polyclonal expansion of innate γδ T cells after birth follows microbial exposure.

The germline V gene encodes CDR1 TSWWSYY and CDR2 QGS. CDR3 length equals 20 residues. TCRdb re-called the reads via CATT. The sample lists 4,700 or so delta-chain clones, around 3% occurring once. Comment on this clone: This DNA's translation and the protein TCRdb lists, from a much larger clone, do not match at residue 18, likely due to a read error; the protein shown is translated from the DNA.

The chain carries TRDV1 and TRDJ1; 10 nucleotides align to TRDD3. Sequenced material: blood. The TCR originated in a child who was a newborn, infant or young child, either healthy, febrile or measles-vaccinated (not recorded which). The CDR3 region is CALGELRARTGGSNTDKPIF. The CDR3 nucleotides are TGTGCTCTTGGGGAACTTAGGGCCCGTACTGGGGGATCCAACACCGATAAACCCATCTTT.